This TCR beta chain was sequenced in a study of CD8 T cells in ankylosing spondylitis. Study-wide points: The authors reported significant enrichment of disease-linked clones in matched ankylosing spondylitis synovial fluid. Ankylosing spondylitis blood appeared to be characterized by a TCR beta motif of 7 to 9 highly homologous variants.

This clonotype was counted a few times. Its antigen is still unknown. V was clipped by 9 bases and J by 0 bases, with 14 bases between them. The CDR3 extends over 14 amino acids. Construction of TCR beta libraries was performed using quantitative 5'-RACE with molecular barcodes. TCRdb fed the 5' RACE reads into MiXCR, producing one record per CDR3 protein. The sample includes hundreds of thousands of distinct CDR3 sequences, about 20% seen only once; the top ten take around 14%. The chain combines TRBV12-3 or TRBV12-4 with TRBJ2-5; no firm D call. Sequencing used blood, either unsorted or a sorted T cell fraction (not recorded which). This TCR came from a male donor with ankylosing spondylitis or in good health (not recorded which). CDR3 DNA sequence: TGTGCCAGTGCCTCGTGGCAGTACCAAGAGACCCAGTACTTC. This encodes CASASWQYQETQYF.